The present entry profiles one T cell receptor beta chain with its context. The source of the sample is a study of T cell responses to AZD1222 COVID-19 vaccine. Produced via immunoSEQ multiplex PCR; TCRdb's table is partial and in-frame only. The profile shows roughly 150,000 clones, 93% of them singletons. V was pared by 4 bases and J by 3 bases, with 4 bases of the junction left unmatched. The CDR3 sequence is 13 residues long. Germline V gene lookup returns CDR1 SGHRS and CDR2 YFSETQ. The chain joins TRBV5-1 to TRBJ2-7, with 7 positions matching TRBD1. The clonotype originates from an adult in good health. Sequencing used peripheral blood, obtained on day 0 of AZD1222 vaccination. The CDR3 coding sequence is TGCGCCAGCAGCGTGGGACAGTTCTACGAGCAGTACTTC. This codes for CASSVGQFYEQYF.